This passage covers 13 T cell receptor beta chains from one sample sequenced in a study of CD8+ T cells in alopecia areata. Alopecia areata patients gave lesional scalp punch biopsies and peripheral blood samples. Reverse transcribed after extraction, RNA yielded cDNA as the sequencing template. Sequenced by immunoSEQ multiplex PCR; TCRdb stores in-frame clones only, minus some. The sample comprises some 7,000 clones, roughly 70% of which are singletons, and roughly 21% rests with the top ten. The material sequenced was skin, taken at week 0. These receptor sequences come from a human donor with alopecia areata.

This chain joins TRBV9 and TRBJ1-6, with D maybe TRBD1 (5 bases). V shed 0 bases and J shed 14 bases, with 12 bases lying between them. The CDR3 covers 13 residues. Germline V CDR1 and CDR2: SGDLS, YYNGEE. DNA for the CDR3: TGTGCCAGCAGCGTAGGAGGGGAGAGGTCCCTCCACTTT. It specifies CASSVGGERSLHF. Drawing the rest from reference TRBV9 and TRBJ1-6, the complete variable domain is DSGVTQTPKHLITATGQRVTLRCSPRSGDLSVYWYQQSLDQGLQFLIQYYNGEERAKGNILERFSAQQFPDLHSELNLSSLELGDSALYFCASSVGGERSLHFGNGTRLTVT.

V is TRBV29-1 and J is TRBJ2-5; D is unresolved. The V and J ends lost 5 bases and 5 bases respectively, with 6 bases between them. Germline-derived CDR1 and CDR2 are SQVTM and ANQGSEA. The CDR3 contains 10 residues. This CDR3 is CSVFRETQYF. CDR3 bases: TGCAGCGTTTTCCGCGAGACCCAGTACTTC.

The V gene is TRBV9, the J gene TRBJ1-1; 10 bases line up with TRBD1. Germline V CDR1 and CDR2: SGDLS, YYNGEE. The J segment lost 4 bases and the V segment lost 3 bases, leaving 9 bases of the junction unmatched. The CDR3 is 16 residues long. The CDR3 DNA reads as TGTGCCAGCAGCGCGACCGGGACAGGGGTTAGCACTGAAGCTTTCTTT. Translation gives CASSATGTGVSTEAFF.

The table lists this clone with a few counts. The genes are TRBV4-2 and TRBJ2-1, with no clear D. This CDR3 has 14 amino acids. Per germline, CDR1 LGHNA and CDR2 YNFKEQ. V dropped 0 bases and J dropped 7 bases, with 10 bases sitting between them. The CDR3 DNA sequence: TGTGCCAGCAGCCAAGATATCCCCCGAAATGAGCAGTTCTTC. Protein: CASSQDIPRNEQFF.

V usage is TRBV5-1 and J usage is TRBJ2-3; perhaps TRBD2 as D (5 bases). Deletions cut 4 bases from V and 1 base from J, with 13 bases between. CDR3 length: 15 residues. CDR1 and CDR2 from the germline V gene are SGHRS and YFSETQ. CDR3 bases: TGCGCCAGCAGCCCAGGAGGACCCGGCACAGATACGCAGTATTTT. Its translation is CASSPGGPGTDTQYF. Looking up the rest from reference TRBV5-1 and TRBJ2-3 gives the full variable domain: KAGVTQTPRYLIKTRGQQVTLSCSPISGHRSVSWYQQTPGQGLQFLFEYFSETQRNKGNFPGRFSGRQFSNSRSEMNVSTLELGDSALYLCASSPGGPGTDTQYFGPGTRLTVL.

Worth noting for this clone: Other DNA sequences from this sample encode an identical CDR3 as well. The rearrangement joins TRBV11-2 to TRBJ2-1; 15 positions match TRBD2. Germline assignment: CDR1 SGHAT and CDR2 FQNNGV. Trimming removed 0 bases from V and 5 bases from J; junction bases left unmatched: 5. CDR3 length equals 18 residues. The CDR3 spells CASSLDSGLAGGDNEQFF. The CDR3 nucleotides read TGTGCCAGCAGCTTAGATTCCGGACTAGCGGGGGGGGACAATGAGCAGTTCTTC.

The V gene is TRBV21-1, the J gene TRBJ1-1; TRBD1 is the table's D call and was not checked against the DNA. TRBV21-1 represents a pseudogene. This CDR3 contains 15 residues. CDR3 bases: TGTGCCAGCAGCAAACGCAGGGGGCAAAACACTGAAGCTTTCTTT. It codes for CASSKRRGQNTEAFF.

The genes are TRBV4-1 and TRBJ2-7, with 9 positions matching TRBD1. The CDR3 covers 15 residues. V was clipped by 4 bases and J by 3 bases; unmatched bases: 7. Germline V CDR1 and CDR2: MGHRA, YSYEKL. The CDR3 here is CASSPGQGPLYEQYF. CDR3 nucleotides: TGCGCCAGCAGCCCGGGACAGGGTCCTCTCTACGAGCAGTACTTC.

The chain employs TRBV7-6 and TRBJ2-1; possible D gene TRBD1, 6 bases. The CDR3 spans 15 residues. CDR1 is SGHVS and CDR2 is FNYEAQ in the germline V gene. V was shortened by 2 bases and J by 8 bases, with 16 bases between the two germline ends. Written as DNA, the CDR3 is TGTGCCAGCAGCTTAATGGGGGCTGGGGTTGATGAGCAGTTCTTC. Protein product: CASSLMGAGVDEQFF. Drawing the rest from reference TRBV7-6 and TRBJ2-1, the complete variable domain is GAGVSQSPRYKVTKRGQDVALRCDPISGHVSLYWYRQALGQGPEFLTYFNYEAQQDKSGLPNDRFSAERPEGSISTLTIQRTEQRDSAMYRCASSLMGAGVDEQFFGPGTRLTVL.

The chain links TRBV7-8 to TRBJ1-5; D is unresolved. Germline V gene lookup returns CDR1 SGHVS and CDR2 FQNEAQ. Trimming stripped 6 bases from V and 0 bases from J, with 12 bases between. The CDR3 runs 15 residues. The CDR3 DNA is TGTGCCAGCAGTATTGCGGGCACTAGCAATCAGCCCCAGCATTTT. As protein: CASSIAGTSNQPQHF.

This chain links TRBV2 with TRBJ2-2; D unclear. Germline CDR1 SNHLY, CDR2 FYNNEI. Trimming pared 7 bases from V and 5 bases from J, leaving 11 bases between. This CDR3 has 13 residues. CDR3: CASMGSRTGELFF. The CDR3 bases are TGTGCCAGCATGGGCAGCCGAACCGGGGAGCTGTTTTTT.

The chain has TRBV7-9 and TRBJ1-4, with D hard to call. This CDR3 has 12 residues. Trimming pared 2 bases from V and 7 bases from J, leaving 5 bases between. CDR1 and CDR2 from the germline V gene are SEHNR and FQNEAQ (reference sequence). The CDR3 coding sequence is TGTGCCAGCAGCTTACAGAGTGAAAAACTGTTTTTT. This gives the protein CASSLQSEKLFF. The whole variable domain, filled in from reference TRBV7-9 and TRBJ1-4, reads DTGVSQNPRHKITKRGQNVTFRCDPISEHNRLYWYRQTLGQGPEFLTYFQNEAQLEKSRLLSDRFSAERPKGSFSTLEIQRTEQGDSAMYLCASSLQSEKLFFGSGTQLSVL.

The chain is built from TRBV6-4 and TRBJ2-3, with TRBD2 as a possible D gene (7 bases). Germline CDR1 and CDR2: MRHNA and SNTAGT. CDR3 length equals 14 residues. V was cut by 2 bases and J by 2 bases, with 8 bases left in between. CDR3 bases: TGTGCCAGCAGTGACGGGGGGGCCACAGATACGCAGTATTTT. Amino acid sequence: CASSDGGATDTQYF.